The entry below describes one T cell receptor (beta chain). Its matching antigen is unknown. This specimen comes from a study of CD8+CD57+ T cells in acquired aplastic anemia. Across the whole study: An average of roughly 3 ug of DNA was obtained from sorted CD4+ and CD8+ cells.

Study conclusions and caveats: In common between the patients and the controls were some 29 CD8+ CDR3 sequences. Any difference that existed in CD8+ Simpson's diversity between patients and controls was not significant.

Genomic DNA served as template for TCR beta VDJ and CDR3 profiling. TCRdb re-called the reads through MiXCR, storing one row per CDR3 protein. The table has 450,000 to 550,000 distinct CDR3 sequences, under 40% seen once; the top ten hold about 0.8%. Before being chosen for sequencing, patients had shown CD8+CD57+ cell expansion by flow cytometry. The CDR3 is 17 amino acids. J lost 2 bases, V lost 5 bases, and 12 bases had no gene match. Germline values: CDR1 KGHDR, CDR2 SFDVKD. This TCR came from a human donor with aplastic anemia. The chain employs TRBV24-1 and TRBJ2-7, with TRBD1 matching over 9 bases. Sequenced material: sorted CD4+, CD8+, or CD8+CD57+ T cells (not recorded which) from PBMCs. The CDR3 DNA reads TGTGCCACCAGTGCTAGTGGTTCCCGGACAGGGGCCTACGAGCAGTACTTC. This translates into CATSASGSRTGAYEQYF.